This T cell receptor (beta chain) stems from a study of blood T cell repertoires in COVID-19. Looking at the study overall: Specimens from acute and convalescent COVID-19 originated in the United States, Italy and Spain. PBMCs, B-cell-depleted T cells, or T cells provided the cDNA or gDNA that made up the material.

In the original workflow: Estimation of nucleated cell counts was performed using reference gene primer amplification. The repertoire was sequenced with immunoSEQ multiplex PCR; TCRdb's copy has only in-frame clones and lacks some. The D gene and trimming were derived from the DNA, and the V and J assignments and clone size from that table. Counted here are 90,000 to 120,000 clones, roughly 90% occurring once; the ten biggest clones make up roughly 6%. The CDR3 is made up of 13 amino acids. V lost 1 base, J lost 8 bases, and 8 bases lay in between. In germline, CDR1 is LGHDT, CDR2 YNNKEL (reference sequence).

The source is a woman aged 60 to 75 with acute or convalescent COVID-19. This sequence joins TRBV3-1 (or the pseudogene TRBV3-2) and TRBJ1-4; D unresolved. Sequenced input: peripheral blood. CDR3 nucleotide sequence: TGTGCCAGCAGCCAAGGTCCCCGGGAAAAACTGTTTTTT. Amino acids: CASSQGPREKLFF.